This T cell receptor beta chain was found in a study of shared clonotypes between healthy human individuals. Study summary: The donor group consisted of two women and three men, aged 18 to 49. Researchers assigned three CD4 naive, three CD4 memory, two CD8 naive and one CD8 memory plate to each donor. The study, taken as a whole, reports: Researchers sampled only blood; tissue repertoires likely differ. On the whole, naive subsets had larger estimated richness than memory subsets had.

Germline V gives CDR1 MDHEN, CDR2 SYDVKM. The CDR3 has 17 residues. The V end was cut by 6 bases, the J end by 1 base, with 18 bases between. This clone was found once. Its antigen is not identified. Generated by immunoSEQ multiplex PCR, the TCRdb table keeps only in-frame clones and is missing some. Of about 2.4 million clones listed, 80% to 95% are singletons. This TCR derives from a man between 18 and 29 years old in good health. Some clones in this sample may be carry-over from other donors' samples. Material: naive CD4+ T cells from PBMCs. Documented subset: CD45RA+ positively selected. This chain connects TRBV28 to TRBJ2-2; D unclear. The CDR3 here is CASRLNWDSRNTGELFF. CDR3 DNA: TGTGCCAGCAGGTTAAATTGGGATTCCAGGAACACCGGGGAGCTGTTTTTT.